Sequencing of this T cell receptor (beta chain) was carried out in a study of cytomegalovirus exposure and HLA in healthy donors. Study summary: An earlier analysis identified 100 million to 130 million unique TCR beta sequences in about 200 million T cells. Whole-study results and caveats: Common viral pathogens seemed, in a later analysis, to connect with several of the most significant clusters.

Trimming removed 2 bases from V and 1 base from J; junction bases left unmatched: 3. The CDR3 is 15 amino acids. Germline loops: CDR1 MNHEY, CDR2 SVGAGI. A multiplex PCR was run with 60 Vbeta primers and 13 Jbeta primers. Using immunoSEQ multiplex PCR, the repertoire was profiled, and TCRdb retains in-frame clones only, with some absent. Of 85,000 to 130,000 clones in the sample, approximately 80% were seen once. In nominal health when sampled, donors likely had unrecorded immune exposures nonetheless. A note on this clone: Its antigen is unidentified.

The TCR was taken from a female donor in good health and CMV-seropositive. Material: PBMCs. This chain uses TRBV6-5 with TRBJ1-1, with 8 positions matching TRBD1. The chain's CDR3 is CASSYQGARNTEAFF. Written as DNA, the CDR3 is TGTGCCAGCAGTTACCAGGGGGCGCGGAACACTGAAGCTTTCTTT.